This T cell receptor (beta chain) comes out of a study of blood T cell dynamics during melanoma immunotherapy. Overall study context: Patients with metastatic melanoma got pembrolizumab or nivolumab-ipilimumab as first-line care. General study points: The study could not tell melanoma-specific clones from general immune activation. Disease-control patients' PBMC repertoires became either more clonal or more diverse at W3.

The V gene lost 4 bases and the J gene lost 7 bases, with 20 bases spanning the gap. The CDR3 length is 15 residues. Germline V CDR1 and CDR2: MNHEY, SVGAGI. Stated time point: week 3, after first cycle of checkpoint inhibitor. At 12 weeks after first infusion, RECIST 1.1 defined response for most patients. As concerns this clone: The antigen remains unidentified.

Measured with immunoSEQ multiplex PCR; TCRdb has only the in-frame clones, and not every one. The data hold approximately 7,600 clones, with more than 70% observed a single time. Sequences were derived from blood, sampled from a patient treated with checkpoint blockade. The TCR sequence derives from a human donor with melanoma. The chain combines TRBV6-5 with TRBJ2-7, with D possibly TRBD1 on 6 matching bases. Written as DNA, the CDR3 is TGTGCCAGCAGTTTTTCCGCGACAGGCTCCTTAGAGCAGTACTTC. Amino acids: CASSFSATGSLEQYF.